This TCR beta chain was observed in a study of T cells in Graves' hyperthyroidism and ophthalmopathy. Study-wide results and limits: In the blood, most expanded thyroid clonotypes above 0.001 appeared as well.

TCR beta CDR3 regions were amplified from RNA transcripts. A first-round RT-PCR of the TCR CDR3 used the HTBI primer set. Using its own MiXCR run on the multiplex PCR reads, TCRdb lists one record per CDR3 protein. Here the sample spans about 480,000 distinct CDR3 sequences, 22% being singletons. This clonotype was picked up a small number of times. What it recognizes is unknown. The CDR3 loop spans 19 amino acids. V lost 6 bases to trimming and J lost 5 bases; unmatched junction nucleotides: 21. Per the germline V gene, CDR1 is MNHNS and CDR2 is SASEGT. Each ophthalmopathy patient scored at least 3 on the Clinical Activity Score and at least 4 on NOSPECS grade, with duration under 3 months. Exclusions: uncontrolled infection, other autoimmune disease, pregnancy, lactation.

Sample: blood. This sequence was found in a woman aged 70-85 years with Graves' ophthalmopathy. This rearrangement joins TRBV6-1 to TRBJ2-1; 8 nucleotides match TRBD2. The CDR3 DNA reads as TGTGCCAGCAGCTCTCGGGGCGGGAGCGGGGGAGGGGGACACAATGAGCAGTTCTTC. It specifies CASSSRGGSGGGGHNEQFF.